This TCR beta chain was captured in a study of blood T cell repertoires in COVID-19. Per germline, CDR1 SNHLY and CDR2 FYNNEI. The CDR3 is made up of 15 amino acids. J lost 0 bases, V lost 4 bases, and 3 bases had no gene match. TCRdb's table, derived via immunoSEQ multiplex PCR, lists solely in-frame clones and lacks some. The profile shows about 310,000 clones, over 85% of them singletons. The sample consisted of PBMCs or T cells enriched from blood (not recorded which). The chain joins TRBV2 to TRBJ2-1, with 7 positions matching TRBD2. The source is a woman between 25 and 40 years old who had recovered from COVID-19. The CDR3 region is CASSARGSSYNEQFF. The CDR3 region has the DNA TGTGCCAGCAGTGCCCGCGGGAGCTCCTACAATGAGCAGTTCTTC.